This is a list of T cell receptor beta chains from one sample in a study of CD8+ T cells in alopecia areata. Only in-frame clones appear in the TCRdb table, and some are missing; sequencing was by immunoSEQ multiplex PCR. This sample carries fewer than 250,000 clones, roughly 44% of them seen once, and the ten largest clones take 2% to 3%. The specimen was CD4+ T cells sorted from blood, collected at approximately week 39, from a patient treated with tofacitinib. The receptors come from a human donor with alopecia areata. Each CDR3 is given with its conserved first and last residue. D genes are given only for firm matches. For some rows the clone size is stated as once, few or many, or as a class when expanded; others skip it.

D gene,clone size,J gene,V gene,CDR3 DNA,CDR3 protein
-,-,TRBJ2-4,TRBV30,TGTGCCTGGAGTGTACTGGACATTCAGTACTTC,CAWSVLDIQYF
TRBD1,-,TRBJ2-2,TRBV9,TGTGCCAGCAGCGTCCGGACAGGGAACACCGGGGAGCTGTTTTTT,CASSVRTGNTGELFF
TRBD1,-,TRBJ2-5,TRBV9,TGTGCCAGCAGCGCCCTACAGGGGCGGGAGACCCAGTACTTC,CASSALQGRETQYF
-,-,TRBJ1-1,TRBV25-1,TGTGCCAGCAGTGAATTCGGGGGAATGAACACTGAAGCTTTCTTT,CASSEFGGMNTEAFF
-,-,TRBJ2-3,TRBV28,TGTGCCAGCAGTTTACTCAGGGGAGGGACAGATACGCAGTATTTT,CASSLLRGGTDTQYF
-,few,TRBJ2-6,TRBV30,TGTGCCTGGAGTTCCCAGGGTAGCTCTGGGGCCAACGTCCTGACTTTC,CAWSSQGSSGANVLTF
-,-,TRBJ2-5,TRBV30,TGTGCCTGGACCCCTATCAAAGAGACCCAGTACTTC,CAWTPIKETQYF
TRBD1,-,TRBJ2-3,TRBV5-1,TGCGCCAGCAGTCCCCAGGGGGCGCGGACAGATACGCAGTATTTT,CASSPQGARTDTQYF
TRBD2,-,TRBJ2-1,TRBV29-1,TGCAGCGCCCCCGGACTAGCGGGAGTATCGCGGAATGAGCAGTTCTTC,CSAPGLAGVSRNEQFF
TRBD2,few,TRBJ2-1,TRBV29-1,TGCAGCGTTGAAGATGGGAGGGCCGTATGGACTAGCGGGCCCGACAATGAGCAGTTCTTC,CSVEDGRAVWTSGPDNEQFF
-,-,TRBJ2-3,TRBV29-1,TGCAGCGTTGATCAGGGGAGCACAGATACGCAGTATTTT,CSVDQGSTDTQYF
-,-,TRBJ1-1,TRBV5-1,TGCGCCAGCAGCATCACCGGGGCGCACACTGAAGCTTTCTTT,CASSITGAHTEAFF
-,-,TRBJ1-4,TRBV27,TGTGCCAGCAGTTCGGGGGGCAATAATGAAAAACTGTTTTTT,CASSSGGNNEKLFF
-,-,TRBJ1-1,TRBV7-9,TGTGCCAGCAGCTTTTTCGGCGTGAACACTGAAGCTTTCTTT,CASSFFGVNTEAFF
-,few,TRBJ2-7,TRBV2,TGTGCCAGCAGTGAAGCTTCTCCAGGGAAGGGGGACGAGCAGTACTTC,CASSEASPGKGDEQYF
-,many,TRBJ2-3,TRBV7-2,TGTGCCAGCAGCTTAGGTTCCATGGGAGATACGCAGTATTTT,CASSLGSMGDTQYF
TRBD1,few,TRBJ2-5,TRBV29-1,TGCAGCTTTCTTGGGACAGGAGTGGAGACCCAGTACTTC,CSFLGTGVETQYF
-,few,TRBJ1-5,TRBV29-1,TGCAGCGTTGAGCAAGGAGTGGGGCCCCAGCATTTT,CSVEQGVGPQHF
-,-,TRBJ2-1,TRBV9,TGTGCCAGCAGCGTAGCGGGGGTATACAATGAGCAGTTCTTC,CASSVAGVYNEQFF
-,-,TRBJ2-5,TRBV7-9,TGTGCCAGCAGCAGTACCGGGGTGGAGACCCAGTACTTC,CASSSTGVETQYF
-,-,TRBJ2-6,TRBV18,TGTGCCAGCTCACCATCAGGGTCTGGGGCCAACGTCCTGACTTTC,CASSPSGSGANVLTF
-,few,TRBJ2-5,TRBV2,TGTGCCAGCAAGCAGGAGACCCAGTACTTC,CASKQETQYF
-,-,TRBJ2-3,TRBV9,TGTGCCAGCAGCCCTCCTCGTGGTCCCGCCACAGATACGCAGTATTTT,CASSPPRGPATDTQYF
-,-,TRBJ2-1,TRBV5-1,TGCGCCAGCAGCTTGGATAATGAGCAGTTCTTC,CASSLDNEQFF
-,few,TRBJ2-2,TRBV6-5,TGTGCCAGCAGTCGGGGTGATGGCACCGGGGAGCTGTTTTTT,CASSRGDGTGELFF
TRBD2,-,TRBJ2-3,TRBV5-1,TGCGCCAGCAGCTTCTTAGACGACGCTAGCGGGAGCCTGGGAGATACGCAGTATTTT,CASSFLDDASGSLGDTQYF
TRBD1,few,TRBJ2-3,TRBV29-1,TGCAGCGATGTAATTGGGACAGGGGTGGCAGATACGCAGTATTTT,CSDVIGTGVADTQYF
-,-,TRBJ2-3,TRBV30,TGTGCCTGGAGTGGCTACCGGGACGGCGGTTATTTT,CAWSGYRDGGYF
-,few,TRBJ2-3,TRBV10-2,TGCGCCAGCGCTCTAGGGACAGATACGCAGTATTTT,CASALGTDTQYF
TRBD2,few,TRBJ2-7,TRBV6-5,TGTGCCAGCAGACCAGTAGCGGGAGGCTTCTACGAGCAGTACTTC,CASRPVAGGFYEQYF
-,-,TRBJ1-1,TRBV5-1,TGCGCCAGCAGCTGGACCGGGGGAAGAGAAGCTTTCTTT,CASSWTGGREAFF
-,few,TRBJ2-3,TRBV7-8,TGTGCCAGCAGCTTAAAGGCAGCGTTCACAGATACGCAGTATTTT,CASSLKAAFTDTQYF
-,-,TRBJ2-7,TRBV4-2,TGTGCCAGCAGCCCAACAGGTGGGAGAAATGGCTACGAGCAGTACTTC,CASSPTGGRNGYEQYF
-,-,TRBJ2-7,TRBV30,TGTGCCTGGAGTGGGGTGGAGGGCAGGTTCTCCTACGAGCAGTACTTC,CAWSGVEGRFSYEQYF
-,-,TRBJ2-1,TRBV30,TGTGCCTGGACCCGCAGGAGGGCCAACAATGAGCAGTTCTTC,CAWTRRRANNEQFF
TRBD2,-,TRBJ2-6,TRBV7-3,TGTGCCAGCAGCGGACTAGCGGGAACTGGGGCCAACGTCCTGACTTTC,CASSGLAGTGANVLTF
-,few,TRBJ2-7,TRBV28,TGTGCCAGCAGTGCACTAGCAATCCGCGCCTACGAGCAGTACTTC,CASSALAIRAYEQYF
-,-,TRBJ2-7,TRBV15,TGTGCCACCAGCAGAGACAGTTACGAGCAGTACTTC,CATSRDSYEQYF
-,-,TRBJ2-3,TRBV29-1,TGCAGCGTTGCAGGGCGACTAACAGATACGCAGTATTTT,CSVAGRLTDTQYF
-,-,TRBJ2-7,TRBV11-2,TGTGCCAGCAGCTCAGGGACCTCCTACGAGCAGTACTTC,CASSSGTSYEQYF
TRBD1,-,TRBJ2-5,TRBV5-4,TGTGCAGGCTCCGGGACAGTTCAAGAGACCCAGTACTTC,CAGSGTVQETQYF
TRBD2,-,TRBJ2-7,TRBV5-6,TGTGCCAGCAGCCCTGGACTAGCGGGAACGTACGAGCAGTACTTC,CASSPGLAGTYEQYF
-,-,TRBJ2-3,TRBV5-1,TGCGCCAGCAGCTTCGGCCTTCAGAACCGGGGGGATACGCAGTATTTT,CASSFGLQNRGDTQYF
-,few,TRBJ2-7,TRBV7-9,TGTGCCAGCAGCGGAAGTGGGGGGCACGAGCAGTACTTC,CASSGSGGHEQYF
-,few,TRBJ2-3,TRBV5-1,TGCGCCAGCACCTACTCGGACAGAGGCACAGATACGCAGTATTTT,CASTYSDRGTDTQYF
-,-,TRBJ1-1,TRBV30,TGTGCCTGGAGTGGGGGCTTCGAGGTGGCTTTCTTT,CAWSGGFEVAFF
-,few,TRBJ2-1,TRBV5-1,TGCGCCAGCAGCTTGGTTCCAGGATCCTACAATGAGCAGTTCTTC,CASSLVPGSYNEQFF
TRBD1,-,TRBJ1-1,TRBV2,TGTGCCAGCAGTCCCCTGAGGACAGGTGCCACTGAAGCTTTCTTT,CASSPLRTGATEAFF
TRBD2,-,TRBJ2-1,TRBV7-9,TGTGCCAGCAGGACTAGCGGCCTCTACAATGAGCAGTTCTTC,CASRTSGLYNEQFF
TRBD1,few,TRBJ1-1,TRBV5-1,TGCGCCAGCAGCTTCCAAGGAGGGGGCATGAACACTGAAGCTTTCTTT,CASSFQGGGMNTEAFF
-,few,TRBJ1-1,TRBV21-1,TGTGCCAGTCAGGGAAACACTGAAGCTTTCTTT,CASQGNTEAFF